Detailed here is one T cell receptor beta chain. These data originate in a study of blood T cell repertoires in COVID-19. The V end was cut by 4 bases, the J end by 2 bases, with 14 bases between. This CDR3 comprises 15 residues. In germline, CDR1 is SGHKS, CDR2 YYEKEE (reference sequence). Generated by immunoSEQ multiplex PCR, the TCRdb table keeps only in-frame clones and is missing some. The repertoire holds 180,000 or so clones, 75% to 90% seen once, with around 4.3% in the top ten. This study enrolled people aged roughly 18 to 100 from roughly 24 US geographic areas. V usage is TRBV5-5 and J usage is TRBJ2-3; TRBD2 is a possible D gene (6 bases). The sequence was collected from a woman between 50 and 59 years old who had recovered from COVID-19. The specimen sequenced was PBMCs or T cells enriched from blood (not recorded which). CDR3 nucleotide sequence: TGTGCCAGCAGCGGGCCGAGCGGGCTCACAGATACGCAGTATTTT. Translation gives CASSGPSGLTDTQYF.